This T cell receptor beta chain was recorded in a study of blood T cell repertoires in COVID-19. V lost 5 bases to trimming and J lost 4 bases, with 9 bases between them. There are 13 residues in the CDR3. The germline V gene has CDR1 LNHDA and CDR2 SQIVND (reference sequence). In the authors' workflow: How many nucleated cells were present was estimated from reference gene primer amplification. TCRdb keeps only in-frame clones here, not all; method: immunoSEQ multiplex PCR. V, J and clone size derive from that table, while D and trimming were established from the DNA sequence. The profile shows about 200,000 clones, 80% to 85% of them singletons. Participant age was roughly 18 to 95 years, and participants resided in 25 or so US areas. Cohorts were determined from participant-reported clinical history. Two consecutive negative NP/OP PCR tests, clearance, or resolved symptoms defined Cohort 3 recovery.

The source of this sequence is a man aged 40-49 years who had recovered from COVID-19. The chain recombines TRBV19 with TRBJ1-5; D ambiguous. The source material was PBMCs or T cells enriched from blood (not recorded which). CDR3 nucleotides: TGTGCCAGTAGTTTGCAGGCTAATCAGCCCCAGCATTTT. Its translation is CASSLQANQPQHF.